This is a list of T cell receptor beta chains from one sample in a study of technical replicates of blood from a handful of donors. TCRdb keeps only in-frame clones here, not all; method: immunoSEQ multiplex PCR. The table includes about 56,000 clones, about 94% detected once. Input material: PBMCs. These receptors were taken from a human donor in good health. Some clones in this sample may be carry-over from other donors' samples. The conserved cysteine and the conserved F or W are not part of the CDR3 here.

TRBV4-3	TRBJ2-3	ASSQDSGGGDTQY
TRBV6-5	TRBJ2-7	ASSHRDRGSYEQY
TRBV6-6	TRBJ1-5	ASSYMTDSNQPQH
TRBV25-1	TRBJ1-4	ASQGRWVEKLF
TRBV18	TRBJ1-1	ASSGNSPVGGGYTEAF
TRBV5-5	TRBJ2-7	ASSLGRDYEQY
TRBV5-6	TRBJ1-5	ASSLASGLGQPQH
TRBV27	TRBJ2-1	ASSYLTGTGAGGGRDEQF
TRBV4-2	TRBJ2-1	ASRERGGDGSGEQF
TRBV4-1	TRBJ1-1	ASSLRQGQTEAF
TRBV14	TRBJ2-7	ASSPSGGKRNEQY
TRBV5-1	TRBJ1-6	ASSFIGGGASPLH
TRBV18	TRBJ1-4	ASSPTGRANEKLF
TRBV9	TRBJ2-1	ASSDSGTIDNEQF
TRBV4-1	TRBJ1-1	ASSYRGTEAF
TRBV4-1	TRBJ1-1	ASSRQVDTEAF
TRBV5-1	TRBJ2-7	ASSLTSGAYEQY
TRBV4-3	TRBJ2-1	ASSQELRDRFNEQF
TRBV9	TRBJ1-2	ASSVGRGASGYT
TRBV18	TRBJ2-7	ASSQQGAYEQY
TRBV2	TRBJ2-1	ASSSGLSFRYEQF
TRBV30	TRBJ1-1	AWSVGGGTEAF
TRBV5-4	TRBJ1-5	ASPREVPRDQPQH
TRBV5-1	TRBJ2-7	ASSDGRTGSMLWVYEQY
TRBV7-6	TRBJ2-3	ASSSERLAGGRVY